This T cell receptor beta chain emerged from a study of persistence of HIV-infected CD4 T cells. About the research overall: A couple of participants gave one leukapheresis sample; others gave up to roughly 180 mL blood repeatedly.

Unmatched junction bases numbered 5, after V lost 7 bases and J lost 0 bases. The germline gives CDR1 SGDLS, CDR2 YYNGEE. The CDR3 has 16 residues. The immunoSEQ assay was version 4, run in survey mode. Genomic DNA was diluted to 9 to 10 ng/uL, up to 1 ug per sample. The assay was immunoSEQ multiplex PCR, and TCRdb's table has in-frame clones only and misses some. The table shows 40,000 to 55,000 clones, with about 87% occurring only once. Comments on this clone: Its antigen is currently unknown.

This nonspecific control used anti-CD3/anti-CD28 bead stimulation of CD4+ T cells. Sorting of responding CD4+ T cells relied on upregulated CD40 ligand together with CD69. Whole-study findings and limits: The rare CMV-responding cells with HIV-1 proviruses were not separately TCR-sequenced. Proviral oligoclonality tracked with TCR oligoclonality within the same sorted cells.

This sample comprised CD4+ T cells sorted from PBMCs after approximately 19-hour stimulation, obtained from a patient who received antiretroviral therapy. This clonotype originated in an adult woman with HIV who was CMV-seropositive. The J gene is TRBJ2-6, the V gene TRBV9; the match to TRBD1 covers 9 bases. CDR3 protein: CASGGTGLSGANVLTF. DNA for the CDR3: TGTGCCAGCGGGGGGACAGGGCTCTCTGGGGCCAACGTCCTGACTTTC.